The 3 T cell receptor beta chains below all came from one sample that was sequenced in a study of technical replicates of blood from a handful of donors (dated by TCRdb to about 2017). Libraries were constructed by the immunoSEQ multiplex PCR assay. Sourced from immuneACCESS, this table was stored by TCRdb with only in-frame sequences that have V and J called. A share of the clones is absent; for the studies checked, an unresolved V gene accounts for under half, and the remainder has no known explanation. The sample profile shows tens of thousands of clones; 85% to 95% of them were found once. Of the sample, 0.3% to 0.45% is held by the ten largest clones. Input material: T cells isolated from PBMCs. These receptors originate from a human donor in good health.

The chain recombines TRBV7-8 with TRBJ1-1, with D possibly matching TRBD1 (5 bases). CDR3 length: 14 residues. CDR1 and CDR2 from the germline V gene are SGHVS and FQNEAQ. Deletions cut 5 bases from V and 7 bases from J, with 17 bases between. For the CDR3, the DNA is TGTGCCAGCAGCCCCCGGGGGTTTACTATTGAAGCTTTCTTT. This codes for CASSPRGFTIEAFF.

This chain joins TRBV4-3 and TRBJ2-7, with D unresolved. Germline assignment: CDR1 LGHNA and CDR2 YSLEER. The V gene lost 0 bases and the J gene lost 2 bases, with 8 bases spanning the gap. The CDR3 spans 14 residues. The CDR3 loop is CASSQETETYEQYF. The DNA for the CDR3 is TGCGCCAGCAGCCAAGAGACGGAGACCTACGAGCAGTACTTC.

This clone was recorded only once. V and J are TRBV10-3 and TRBJ1-5; 8 nucleotides match TRBD1. Germline CDR1 and CDR2: ENHRY and SYGVKD. The CDR3 consists of 14 residues. J lost 2 bases, V lost 11 bases, and 8 bases had no gene match. This chain's CDR3 is CAAQGADGNQPQHF. In nucleotides, the CDR3 is TGTGCCGCCCAGGGGGCTGATGGCAATCAGCCCCAGCATTTT.